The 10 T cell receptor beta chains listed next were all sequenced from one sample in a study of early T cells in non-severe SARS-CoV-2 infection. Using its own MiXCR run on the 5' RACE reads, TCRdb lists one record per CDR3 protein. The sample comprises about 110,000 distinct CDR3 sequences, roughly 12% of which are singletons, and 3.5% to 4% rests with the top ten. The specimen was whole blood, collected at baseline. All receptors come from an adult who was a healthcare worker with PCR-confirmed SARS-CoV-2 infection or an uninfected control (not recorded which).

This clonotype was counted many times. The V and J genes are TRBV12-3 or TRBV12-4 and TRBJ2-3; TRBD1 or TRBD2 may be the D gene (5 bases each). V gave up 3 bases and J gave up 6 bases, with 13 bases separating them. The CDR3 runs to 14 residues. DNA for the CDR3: TGTGCCAGCAGTTTGTTTGGACGGGACGATACGCAGTATTTT. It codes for CASSLFGRDDTQYF.

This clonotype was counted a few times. CDR3 DNA: TGTGCCAGCAGCCCCGGCTACCAACGCGAAGATACGCAGTATTTT. It codes for CASSPGYQREDTQYF. The chain couples TRBV27 to TRBJ2-3, with unresolved D. The length of the CDR3 is 15 residues. V lost 6 bases and J lost 5, with 18 bases in between. The germline gives CDR1 MNHEY, CDR2 SMNVEV (reference sequence).

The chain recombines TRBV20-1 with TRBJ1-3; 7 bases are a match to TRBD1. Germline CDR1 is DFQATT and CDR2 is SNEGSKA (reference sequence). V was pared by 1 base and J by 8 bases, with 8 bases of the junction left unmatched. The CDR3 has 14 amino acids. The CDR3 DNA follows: TGCAGTGCTAGAGCCTCCCCAGGGGGGGACACCATATATTTT. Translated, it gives CSARASPGGDTIYF.

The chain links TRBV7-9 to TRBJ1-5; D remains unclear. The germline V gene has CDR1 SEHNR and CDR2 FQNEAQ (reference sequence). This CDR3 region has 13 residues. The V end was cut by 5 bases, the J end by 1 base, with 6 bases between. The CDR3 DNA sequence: TGTGCCAGCAGCCAAATAAGCAATCAGCCCCAGCATTTT. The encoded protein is CASSQISNQPQHF.

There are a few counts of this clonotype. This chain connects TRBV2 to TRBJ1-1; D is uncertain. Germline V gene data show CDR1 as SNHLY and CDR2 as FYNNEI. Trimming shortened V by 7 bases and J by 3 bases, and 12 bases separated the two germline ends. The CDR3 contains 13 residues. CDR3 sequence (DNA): TGTGCCAGCAAGGCTAGGGCTTACACTGAAGCTTTCTTT. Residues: CASKARAYTEAFF.

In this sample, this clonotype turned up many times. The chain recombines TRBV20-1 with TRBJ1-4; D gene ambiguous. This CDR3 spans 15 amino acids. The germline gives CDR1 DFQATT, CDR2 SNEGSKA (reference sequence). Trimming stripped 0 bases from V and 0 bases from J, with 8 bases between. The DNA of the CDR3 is TGCAGTGCTAGAGACGCCGGGGCAACTAATGAAAAACTGTTTTTT. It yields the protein CSARDAGATNEKLFF.

CDR3 nucleotide sequence: TGCAGCGTTGGCCTGGGAGTAGGGAGAGGGCAGCCCCAGCATTTT. As protein: CSVGLGVGRGQPQHF. The chain has TRBV29-1 and TRBJ1-5, with no clear D. Germline CDR1 SQVTM, CDR2 ANQGSEA. The CDR3 is 15 residues long. The V end was cut by 4 bases, the J end by 7 bases, with 20 bases between.

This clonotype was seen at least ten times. The CDR3 DNA reads TGTGCCAGCAGCTCCGGATCCGCAGGGAACACCATATATTTT. Amino acid sequence: CASSSGSAGNTIYF. The gene calls are TRBV7-8 and TRBJ1-3; TRBD1 is a possible D gene (5 bases). The V gene lost 4 bases and the J gene lost 7 bases, with 14 bases spanning the gap. The CDR3 has 14 residues. Germline V lookup: CDR1 SGHVS, CDR2 FQNEAQ.

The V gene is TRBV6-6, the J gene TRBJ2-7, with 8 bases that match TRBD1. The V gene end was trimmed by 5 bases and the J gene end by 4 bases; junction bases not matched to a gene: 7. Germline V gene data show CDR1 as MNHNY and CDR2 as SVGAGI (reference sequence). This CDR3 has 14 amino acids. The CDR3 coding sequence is TGTGCCAGCAGTCCAACGGACAGGGAATACGAGCAGTACTTC. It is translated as CASSPTDREYEQYF.

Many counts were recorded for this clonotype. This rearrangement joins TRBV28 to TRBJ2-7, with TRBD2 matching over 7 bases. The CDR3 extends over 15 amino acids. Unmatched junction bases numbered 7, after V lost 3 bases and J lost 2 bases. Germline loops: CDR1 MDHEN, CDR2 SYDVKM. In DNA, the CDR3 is TGTGCCAGCAGTTTTCGAGGGAGGGGTCCCTACGAGCAGTACTTC. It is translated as CASSFRGRGPYEQYF.